The TCR beta chain described here comes from a study of CXCR3-negative and CXCR3-positive naive CD8 T cells. TRB cDNA libraries were made by UMI-labeled 5' RACE. Reanalyzing the 5' RACE reads, TCRdb keeps one entry per CDR3 protein, without DNA. This sample's clone table lists about 62,000 distinct CDR3 sequences. Naive CD8+ T cells carried a CD45RO-CCR7+CD27+CD95- phenotype. Specimen: naive CXCR3- CD8+ T cells from blood. The subset is: CD45RO-CCR7+CD27+CD95- naive CD8+ T cells lacking CXCR3 (TNR3-). This clonotype originated in a human donor in good health. Some clones in this sample may be carry-over from other donors' samples.

This chain's CDR3 is CASSQSGEVSYEQYF. The V call is TRBV23-1, the J call TRBJ2-7; TCRdb gives TRBD2 as the D gene, but with no DNA this cannot be confirmed. TRBV23-1 has ORF status, its function being uncertain. The CDR3 covers 15 residues.